The 19 T cell receptor beta chains below come from one sample, sequenced in a study of identical twins. TCRdb called the 5' RACE reads again in MiXCR, with one record for every CDR3 protein. The data contain hundreds of thousands of distinct CDR3 sequences, 9% to 15% of them singletons. These data were likewise used in another study, on yellow fever vaccine responses in identical twins.

The sample comprised CD8+ T cells sorted from blood. All receptors come from a woman between 18 and 30 years old in good health.

V and J are TRBV7-2 and TRBJ1-1; D unresolved. The CDR3 is made up of 13 amino acids. The ends were cut back, 1 base at V and 5 bases at J, with 8 bases in the middle. Germline CDR1 is SGHTA and CDR2 is FQGNSA. Here the CDR3 reads CASSLGVTTEAFF. The CDR3 DNA reads TGTGCCAGCAGCTTAGGGGTTACGACTGAAGCTTTCTTT.

This clonotype was recorded only once. The chain links TRBV20-1 to TRBJ2-2; D perhaps matches TRBD2 (6 bases). The germline V and J ends were trimmed by 7 bases and 6 bases, with 15 bases remaining between them. The CDR3 covers 13 residues. From germline, CDR1 is DFQATT and CDR2 SNEGSKA (reference sequence). This CDR3 reads CSGGTGLPGELFF. The CDR3 nucleotides are TGCAGTGGCGGGACTGGGCTACCCGGGGAGCTGTTTTTT.

The table lists this clonotype with a few counts. The V gene is TRBV11-2, the J gene TRBJ1-1; D remains ambiguous. Germline V gives CDR1 SGHAT, CDR2 FQNNGV. V was shortened by 2 bases and J by 5 bases, with 12 bases between the two germline ends. The CDR3 contains 14 residues. The CDR3, as DNA: TGTGCCAGCAGCTTAAGGAGGGAAGGTACTGAAGCTTTCTTT. Translated, it gives CASSLRREGTEAFF.

This clonotype was seen only a few times. The chain carries TRBV5-1 and TRBJ2-7; 9 nucleotides agree with TRBD2. Germline CDR1 is SGHRS and CDR2 is YFSETQ. The junction had 3 bases not matched to a gene; V was cut back by 0 bases and J by 2 bases. CDR3 size: 15 residues. CDR3 in amino acids: CASSLDSGSTYEQYF. CDR3 nucleotides: TGCGCCAGCAGCTTGGATAGCGGGAGCACCTACGAGCAGTACTTC.

This clonotype was seen a handful of times. The chain uses TRBV20-1 and TRBJ2-7; TRBD2 matches at 7 bases. Germline V CDR1 and CDR2: DFQATT, SNEGSKA (reference sequence). The ends lost 5 bases at V and 2 bases at J; junction bases unmatched: 6. The CDR3 is 13 amino acids. This chain's CDR3 is CSAGLEDTYEQYV. DNA of the CDR3: TGCAGTGCTGGACTAGAGGATACCTACGAGCAGTACGTC.

The chain carries TRBV7-9 and TRBJ1-5; D call uncertain. CDR1 and CDR2 (germline): SEHNR, FQNEAQ (reference sequence). The CDR3 runs to 12 residues. Trimming stripped 3 bases from V and 3 bases from J, with 3 bases between. The CDR3 reads CASSFHNQPQHF. The CDR3 nucleotides read TGTGCCAGCAGCTTCCACAATCAGCCCCAGCATTTT.

The sample holds many counts of this clonotype. The chain couples TRBV15 to TRBJ2-5; 7 nucleotides line up with TRBD1. Germline CDR1 is LNHNV and CDR2 is YYDKDF (reference sequence). The CDR3 sequence is 17 residues long. V was pared by 4 bases and J by 7 bases, with 18 bases of the junction left unmatched. The CDR3 region is CATSITRTDRLAGTQYF. DNA of the CDR3: TGTGCCACCAGCATAACTCGAACGGACAGGCTTGCGGGGACCCAGTACTTC.

The rearrangement joins TRBV2 to TRBJ1-4; D gene unclear. Germline V gene data show CDR1 as SNHLY and CDR2 as FYNNEI. V shed 10 bases and J shed 7 bases, with 10 bases lying between them. There are 11 residues in the CDR3. For the CDR3, the DNA is TGTGCCACCTCGACTCGTGAAAAACTGTTTTTT. The encoded protein is CATSTREKLFF.

This clonotype was found a few times. The chain carries TRBV29-1 and TRBJ2-1, with D perhaps TRBD1 (7 bases). Germline-derived CDR1 and CDR2 are SQVTM and ANQGSEA. Trimming stripped 4 bases from V and 6 bases from J, with 10 bases between. There are 12 residues in the CDR3. The CDR3 DNA is TGCAGCGTTGGTCAGGGGGGCAATGAGCAGTTCTTC. Its protein is CSVGQGGNEQFF.

This clonotype was observed a few times. The chain employs TRBV5-4 and TRBJ2-3, with 8 bases identical to TRBD2. J was trimmed by 4 bases and V by 4 bases; bases with no gene match: 8. The CDR3 runs to 15 residues. Per germline, CDR1 SGHNT and CDR2 YYREEE (reference sequence). The CDR3 reads CASSLWTSTADTQYF. Written as DNA, the CDR3 is TGTGCCAGCAGCCTATGGACTAGCACCGCAGATACGCAGTATTTT.

The chain uses TRBV5-5 and TRBJ1-1; TRBD1 aligns across 7 bases. The CDR3 extends over 14 amino acids. Trimming at V came to 4 bases and at J to 5 bases, leaving 8 bases not matched to a gene. Per the germline V gene, CDR1 is SGHKS and CDR2 is YYEKEE (reference sequence). CDR3 nucleotide sequence: TGTGCCAGCAGCCCGTCGGCAGGGGGTACTGAAGCTTTCTTT. Amino acid sequence: CASSPSAGGTEAFF.

This clonotype was seen a handful of times. This chain connects TRBV5-1 to TRBJ2-1; D is unclear. Germline assignment: CDR1 SGHRS and CDR2 YFSETQ. This CDR3 contains 13 residues. V lost 0 bases, J lost 5 bases, and 6 bases lay in between. The chain's CDR3 is CASSLGRDNEQFF. CDR3 nucleotide sequence: TGCGCCAGCAGCTTGGGGCGTGACAATGAGCAGTTCTTC. Drawing the rest from reference TRBV5-1 and TRBJ2-1, the complete variable domain is KAGVTQTPRYLIKTRGQQVTLSCSPISGHRSVSWYQQTPGQGLQFLFEYFSETQRNKGNFPGRFSGRQFSNSRSEMNVSTLELGDSALYLCASSLGRDNEQFFGPGTRLTVL.

This clonotype was counted only a few times. J is TRBJ1-1 and V is TRBV6-5; TRBD1 is a possible D gene (5 bases). V lost 2 bases and J 0 bases, leaving 13 bases between the germline ends. The CDR3 covers 16 residues. CDR1 is MNHEY, CDR2 SVGAGI, per germline. The CDR3 sequence: CASSYGGRGLNTEAFF. As DNA, the CDR3 is TGTGCCAGCAGTTACGGGGGGAGAGGGTTGAACACTGAAGCTTTCTTT.

This clonotype was found many times. The chain has TRBV28 and TRBJ2-5, with D possibly called TRBD1 or TRBD2 (5 bases each). This CDR3 comprises 14 residues. CDR1 is MDHEN and CDR2 is SYDVKM in the germline V gene. V lost 6 bases and J 2 bases, leaving 13 bases between the germline ends. Here the CDR3 DNA reads TGTGCCAGCAGGGATGGGGGTTTTCAAGAGACCCAGTACTTC. Protein sequence: CASRDGGFQETQYF.

This clonotype was counted at least ten times. The V gene is TRBV10-3, the J gene TRBJ2-3; D perhaps matches TRBD1 (7 bases). The CDR3 extends over 14 amino acids. CDR1 and CDR2 from the germline V gene are ENHRY and SYGVKD. Deletions cut 5 bases from V and 6 bases from J, with 15 bases between. DNA for the CDR3: TGTGCCATCAGTCAAGGACAGGAGGGCGATACGCAGTATTTT. Translation: CAISQGQEGDTQYF.

The rearrangement links TRBV12-3 or TRBV12-4 to TRBJ2-2, with 10 bases lining up with TRBD2. The CDR3 loop spans 17 amino acids. The V segment lost 9 bases and the J segment 7 bases; nucleotides outside the gene matches: 17. The CDR3 region has the DNA TGTGCCAGTCACGACTTAGCGGGAGGCACGGATCACGGGGAGCTGTTTTTT. Residues: CASHDLAGGTDHGELFF.

This clonotype was seen a handful of times. V usage is TRBV29-1 and J usage is TRBJ2-7, with TRBD1 identical over 7 bases. The CDR3 runs to 13 residues. With V trimmed by 2 bases and J by 4 bases, 5 bases remained unmatched. The germline V gene encodes CDR1 SQVTM and CDR2 ANQGSEA. The CDR3 reads CSVERQGDYEQYF. CDR3 in DNA: TGCAGCGTTGAAAGGCAGGGGGATTACGAGCAGTACTTC.

This chain links TRBV3-1 with TRBJ2-7, with D uncertain. V gave up 1 base and J gave up 2 bases, with 12 bases separating them. The CDR3 loop spans 15 amino acids. CDR1 is LGHDT, CDR2 YNNKEL, per germline (reference sequence). CDR3 sequence: CASSQGYSLAYEQYF. The CDR3 DNA follows: TGTGCCAGCAGCCAAGGGTATAGTTTGGCCTACGAGCAGTACTTC.

This clonotype has a count of ten or more. The chain is built from TRBV3-1 and TRBJ2-4; 9 bases match TRBD2. Trimming removed 3 bases from V and 0 bases from J; junction bases left unmatched: 9. The CDR3 sequence is 18 residues long. The germline V gene has CDR1 LGHDT and CDR2 YNNKEL (reference sequence). The CDR3 here is CASSQTGLAALAKNIQYF. The CDR3 DNA is TGTGCCAGCAGCCAGACGGGACTAGCAGCACTAGCCAAAAACATTCAGTACTTC. Based on the CDR3 plus reference TRBV3-1 and TRBJ2-4, the full variable domain is DTAVSQTPKYLVTQMGNDKSIKCEQNLGHDTMYWYKQDSKKFLKIMFSYNNKELIINETVPNRFSPKSPDKAHLNLHINSLELGDSAVYFCASSQTGLAALAKNIQYFGAGTRLSVL.